Following are 17 T cell receptor beta chains from one sample sequenced in a study of blood T cell repertoires in COVID-19. Libraries were prepared by immunoSEQ multiplex PCR; TCRdb keeps only in-frame clonotypes and omits some of them. Of 50,000 to 70,000 clones listed, 70% to 80% are singletons. Material: peripheral blood. The receptors here all came from a man aged 50 or older with active or convalescent COVID-19.

The CDR3 region has the DNA TGTGCCAGCAGCCAATCTTCTAGCGGGGGGATTGATACGCAGTATTTT. Translation gives CASSQSSSGGIDTQYF. The rearrangement uses TRBV14 and TRBJ2-3; 11 bases align to TRBD2. The CDR3 consists of 16 residues. Germline V gene lookup returns CDR1 SGHDN and CDR2 FVKESK. The junction had 7 bases not matched to a gene; V was cut back by 2 bases and J by 6 bases.

The V gene is TRBV9, the J gene TRBJ2-7; weak D call: TRBD1 (6 bases). The CDR3 length is 15 residues. The germline V gene has CDR1 SGDLS and CDR2 YYNGEE. Between the trimmed V and J ends, which lost 3 bases and 5 bases, there was a span of 18 bases. The CDR3 here is CASSATTGYGDEQYF. The CDR3 DNA is TGTGCCAGCAGCGCGACCACAGGGTACGGGGACGAGCAGTACTTC.

The chain's CDR3 is CASSLSRNQPQHF. CDR3 nucleotides: TGTGCCAGCAGTCTAAGCCGAAATCAGCCCCAGCATTTT. This chain joins TRBV3-1 (or the pseudogene TRBV3-2) and TRBJ1-5; D is ambiguous. Germline CDR1 reads LGHDT; CDR2 reads YNNKEL (reference sequence). V was pared by 6 bases and J by 4 bases, with 10 bases between. The CDR3 length is 13 residues.

Written as DNA, the CDR3 is TGTGCCAGCAGAGGGGACAACCGGTGGGGTGAGCAGTTCTTC. Amino acids: CASRGDNRWGEQFF. V and J are TRBV2 and TRBJ2-1; TRBD1 is a possible D gene (6 bases). From germline, CDR1 is SNHLY and CDR2 FYNNEI. The CDR3 is 14 amino acids. V was trimmed by 6 bases and J by 9 bases, leaving 18 bases between them.

This chain links TRBV29-1 with TRBJ1-5; D is uncertain. There are 11 residues in the CDR3. The V gene's germline CDR1 is SQVTM and CDR2 ANQGSEA. Trimming removed 2 bases from V and 5 bases from J, with 4 bases in between. The CDR3 loop reads CSVERYQPQHF. DNA of the CDR3: TGCAGCGTTGAACGGTATCAGCCCCAGCATTTT.

V is TRBV6-5 and J is TRBJ2-2; TRBD2 might be the D (5 bases). Germline-derived CDR1 and CDR2 are MNHEY and SVGAGI. CDR3 length: 14 residues. Trimming took 5 bases from V and 6 from J, leaving 13 bases between them. CDR3 bases: TGTGCCAGCAGTCCACCGGGCGGGCCCGGGGAGCTGTTTTTT. Residues: CASSPPGGPGELFF.

V and J are TRBV3-1 (or the pseudogene TRBV3-2) and TRBJ1-4, with no clear D. The CDR3 runs to 14 residues. V was pared by 6 bases and J by 2 bases, with 10 bases between. The germline V gene has CDR1 LGHDT and CDR2 YNNKEL (reference sequence). CDR3 residues: CASSLGSTNEKLFF. The CDR3 region has the DNA TGTGCCAGCAGTCTCGGTTCGACTAATGAAAAACTGTTTTTT.

This clone was observed a single time. V and J are TRBV7-2 and TRBJ2-1, with 9 bases aligning to TRBD2. J was trimmed by 0 bases and V by 0 bases; bases with no gene match: 12. CDR3 length: 20 amino acids. The V gene's germline CDR1 is SGHTA and CDR2 FQGNSA. The CDR3 is CASSLARGTSLSNSYNEQFF. In nucleotides, the CDR3 is TGTGCCAGCAGCTTAGCCAGGGGGACTAGCCTCTCCAACTCCTACAATGAGCAGTTCTTC.

This sequence joins TRBV6-5 and TRBJ2-7; TRBD2 matches 13 bases. The CDR3 consists of 15 residues. With 4 bases clipped from V and 3 bases from J, the junction kept 3 bases outside the gene matches. Germline assignment: CDR1 MNHEY and CDR2 SVGAGI. The CDR3, as DNA: TGTGCCAGCAGTTCGGGACTAGCGGGAATCTACGAGCAGTACTTC. Protein product: CASSSGLAGIYEQYF.

The chain is built from TRBV15 and TRBJ2-1; the match to TRBD1 covers 10 bases. J lost 5 bases, V lost 1 base, and 11 bases had no gene match. The V gene's germline CDR1 is LNHNV and CDR2 YYDKDF (reference sequence). This CDR3 contains 18 residues. The CDR3 here is CATSRGSLGTGENNEQFF. The DNA of the CDR3 is TGTGCCACCAGCAGAGGATCGCTAGGGACAGGGGAAAACAATGAGCAGTTCTTC.

CDR3 coding DNA: TGCGCCAGCAGTGATCGGGGTACCGCCGAGCAGTACTTC. Protein sequence: CASSDRGTAEQYF. The genes are TRBV10-1 and TRBJ2-7; the D gene is possibly TRBD2 (5 bases). Germline V gene sequence: CDR1 WNHNN, CDR2 SYGVQD (reference sequence). The V end lost 3 bases, the J end lost 6 bases, and 12 bases lay between the germline ends. The CDR3 loop spans 13 amino acids.

This clone was seen only a few times. CDR3 region: CASSWGRGTVGEQFF. The DNA for the CDR3 is TGTGCCAGCAGCTGGGGTCGGGGGACGGTCGGTGAGCAGTTCTTC. This sequence joins TRBV7-2 and TRBJ2-1; tentative D call: TRBD2 (6 bases). Germline assignment: CDR1 SGHTA and CDR2 FQGNSA. CDR3 length equals 15 residues. Trimming pared 4 bases from V and 9 bases from J, leaving 19 bases between.

The chain couples TRBV2 to TRBJ2-2; D ambiguous. From germline, CDR1 is SNHLY and CDR2 FYNNEI. The CDR3 length is 14 residues. Trimming pared 9 bases from V and 3 bases from J, leaving 14 bases between. The CDR3 DNA reads TGTGCCAGTAAGTTAGAGCAGGACACCGGGGAGCTGTTTTTT. Translation: CASKLEQDTGELFF.

V gene TRBV7-8 combines with J gene TRBJ2-7; maybe TRBD2 (6 bases). Trimming took off 6 bases at V and 5 bases at J, with 17 bases between the two ends. This CDR3 spans 14 amino acids. Germline loops: CDR1 SGHVS, CDR2 FQNEAQ. The DNA for the CDR3 is TGTGCCAGCAGTCTCTCCGGGAGCTACGACGAGCAGTACTTC. Translation gives CASSLSGSYDEQYF.

The chain carries TRBV25-1 and TRBJ2-7, with D possibly being TRBD2 (6 bases). Germline CDR1 is MGHDK and CDR2 is SYGVNS. Trimming cost V 4 bases and J 3 bases, with 19 bases left between them. This CDR3 has 16 amino acids. CDR3 coding DNA: TGTGCCAGCAGTGTACGAGGGACCCCGGGGGTCTACGAGCAGTACTTC. Residues: CASSVRGTPGVYEQYF.

The chain uses TRBV5-1 and TRBJ1-1; the D is unclear. This CDR3 has 14 amino acids. From germline, CDR1 is SGHRS and CDR2 YFSETQ. The germline V and J ends were trimmed by 1 base and 4 bases, with 11 bases remaining between them. The CDR3 here is CASSLLGEGTEAFF. The CDR3 DNA follows: TGCGCCAGCAGCTTGTTGGGAGAAGGCACTGAAGCTTTCTTT.

The chain recombines TRBV5-1 with TRBJ2-5, with 7 bases fitting TRBD2. The CDR3 is 14 residues long. Trimming cost V 0 bases and J 10 bases; bases outside gene matches: 9. Looked up from germline, CDR1 is SGHRS and CDR2 is YFSETQ. Here the CDR3 DNA reads TGCGCCAGCAGCTTGGCCGAGGGAGGGAGGATCCAGTACTTC. Translation: CASSLAEGGRIQYF. Full variable domain (rest looked up from reference TRBV5-1 and TRBJ2-5): KAGVTQTPRYLIKTRGQQVTLSCSPISGHRSVSWYQQTPGQGLQFLFEYFSETQRNKGNFPGRFSGRQFSNSRSEMNVSTLELGDSALYLCASSLAEGGRIQYFGPGTRLLVL.